These T cell receptor beta chains were read from a single sample in a study of regulatory T cells in long-lasting Graves disease. TCRdb ran MiXCR on the multiplex PCR reads and lists one entry per CDR3 protein. The table has over 300,000 distinct CDR3 sequences, around 15% seen once. This specimen was peripheral blood mononuclear cells (PBMCs), taken at new diagnosis, from a patient treated with antithyroid drugs. These receptors all stem from a female donor with Graves disease. Both conserved end residues are part of each CDR3. D genes are given only for firm matches. Some rows mark clone size as missing; the rest say once, few, many or name a class of expanded clone.

j_gene: TRBJ1-1
len: 12
abundance: many
v_gene: TRBV5-1
d_gene: NA
CDR3nt: TGCGCCAGCAGCGCCCGGGCGGACGAAGCTTTCTTT
CDR3aa: CASSARADEAFF

j_gene: TRBJ2-5
len: 12
abundance: few
v_gene: TRBV20-1
d_gene: NA
CDR3nt: TGCAGTGCTAGAAGAGAAGGTGGGACCCAGTACTTC
CDR3aa: CSARREGGTQYF

j_gene: TRBJ2-2
len: 16
abundance: once
v_gene: TRBV4-1
d_gene: TRBD1
CDR3nt: TGCGCCAGCAGCCGGCCGGGACAGGGGGCTGTGGGGGAGCTGTTTTTT
CDR3aa: CASSRPGQGAVGELFF

j_gene: TRBJ2-1
len: 11
abundance: many
v_gene: TRBV20-1
d_gene: NA
CDR3nt: TGCAGTGCGAGTAACTACAATGAGCAGTTCTTC
CDR3aa: CSASNYNEQFF

j_gene: TRBJ1-5
len: 15
abundance: many
v_gene: TRBV12-3/TRBV12-4
d_gene: NA
CDR3nt: TGTGCCAGCACCAAACAGGGATATAGCAATCAGCCCCAGCATTTT
CDR3aa: CASTKQGYSNQPQHF

j_gene: TRBJ1-5
len: 15
abundance: NA
v_gene: TRBV15
d_gene: NA
CDR3nt: TGTGCCACCACCGGGGGCAGGGAAGTGAGTCAGCCCCAGCATTTT
CDR3aa: CATTGGREVSQPQHF

j_gene: TRBJ1-5
len: 15
abundance: many
v_gene: TRBV27
d_gene: TRBD1
CDR3nt: TGTGCCAGCAGCCTGGGGTCACAGGGGGGTCAGCCCCAGCATTTT
CDR3aa: CASSLGSQGGQPQHF

j_gene: TRBJ2-3
len: 15
abundance: many
v_gene: TRBV11-2
d_gene: NA
CDR3nt: TGTGCCAGCAGACGAGGGGGTCGGAGCACAGATACGCAGTATTTT
CDR3aa: CASRRGGRSTDTQYF

j_gene: TRBJ2-3
len: 14
abundance: NA
v_gene: TRBV18
d_gene: NA
CDR3nt: TGTGCCAGCTCACCCACATTTGGCACAGATACGCAGTATTTT
CDR3aa: CASSPTFGTDTQYF

j_gene: TRBJ1-2
len: 15
abundance: few
v_gene: TRBV15
d_gene: NA
CDR3nt: TGTGCCACCAGCAGACTGCCACGGGAGCTTTATGGCTACACCTTC
CDR3aa: CATSRLPRELYGYTF

j_gene: TRBJ2-7
len: 15
abundance: NA
v_gene: TRBV7-2
d_gene: TRBD2
CDR3nt: TGTGCCAGCAGCTTGAGGACTAGCGGGGGGGGCGGGCAGTACTTC
CDR3aa: CASSLRTSGGGGQYF

j_gene: TRBJ2-3
len: 15
abundance: many
v_gene: TRBV5-1
d_gene: NA
CDR3nt: TGCGCCAGCAGTGATGCAAGCGGGTCAACAGATACGCAGTATTTT
CDR3aa: CASSDASGSTDTQYF

j_gene: TRBJ2-6
len: 17
abundance: many
v_gene: TRBV24-1
d_gene: NA
CDR3nt: TGTGCCACCAGTGATCCCCCTTCTGCTTCTGGGGCCAACGTCCTGACTTTC
CDR3aa: CATSDPPSASGANVLTF

j_gene: TRBJ2-5
len: 16
abundance: many
v_gene: TRBV6-5
d_gene: NA
CDR3nt: TGTGCCAGCAGTTACTCCCGGTGGGGCAGACAAGAGACCCAGTACTTC
CDR3aa: CASSYSRWGRQETQYF

j_gene: TRBJ2-4
len: 15
abundance: NA
v_gene: TRBV28
d_gene: NA
CDR3nt: TGTGCCAGCAGTCTGAGGGGGGTGGCCAAAAACATTCAGTACTTC
CDR3aa: CASSLRGVAKNIQYF

j_gene: TRBJ2-7
len: 12
abundance: many
v_gene: TRBV12-3/TRBV12-4
d_gene: NA
CDR3nt: TGTGCCAGCAGCAAAGAATCCTACGAGCAGTACTTC
CDR3aa: CASSKESYEQYF

j_gene: TRBJ2-6
len: 14
abundance: NA
v_gene: TRBV7-2
d_gene: NA
CDR3nt: TGTGCCAGCAGTTGGACATCTGGGGCCAACGTCCTGACTTTC
CDR3aa: CASSWTSGANVLTF

j_gene: TRBJ2-3
len: 15
abundance: many
v_gene: TRBV12-3/TRBV12-4
d_gene: NA
CDR3nt: TGTGCCAGCAGTTTAAAGGGCAGGCTCACAGATACGCAGTATTTT
CDR3aa: CASSLKGRLTDTQYF

j_gene: TRBJ1-1
len: 15
abundance: many
v_gene: TRBV20-1
d_gene: TRBD1
CDR3nt: TGCAGTGCTGAGCCCGCAGGGGGCGTTCGGACTGAAGCTTTCTTT
CDR3aa: CSAEPAGGVRTEAFF

j_gene: TRBJ1-2
len: 13
abundance: many
v_gene: TRBV19
d_gene: NA
CDR3nt: TGTGCCAGTAGTCCCAGCATCGACAGTGGCTACACCTTC
CDR3aa: CASSPSIDSGYTF

j_gene: TRBJ1-1
len: 14
abundance: many
v_gene: TRBV27
d_gene: NA
CDR3nt: TGTGCCAGCAGAACCCGACAAGTAAACACTGAAGCTTTCTTT
CDR3aa: CASRTRQVNTEAFF

j_gene: TRBJ2-7
len: 15
abundance: many
v_gene: TRBV25-1
d_gene: NA
CDR3nt: TGTGCCAGCAGTGACAGATTTAGTCATTCCTACGAGCAGTACTTC
CDR3aa: CASSDRFSHSYEQYF

j_gene: TRBJ2-7
len: 14
abundance: many
v_gene: TRBV30
d_gene: TRBD2
CDR3nt: TGTGCCTGGAGGGTAGCGGGGACCTCCTACGAGCAGTACTTC
CDR3aa: CAWRVAGTSYEQYF

j_gene: TRBJ2-2
len: 16
abundance: few
v_gene: TRBV27
d_gene: NA
CDR3nt: TGTGCCAGCAGTTCTCTGAGGGCCGGGGACACCGGGGAGCTGTTTTTT
CDR3aa: CASSSLRAGDTGELFF

j_gene: TRBJ2-5
len: 13
abundance: NA
v_gene: TRBV20-1
d_gene: TRBD1
CDR3nt: TGCAGTGCTAGAGATGACAGGGGGGCGACCCAGTACTTC
CDR3aa: CSARDDRGATQYF

j_gene: TRBJ1-2
len: 13
abundance: NA
v_gene: TRBV4-3
d_gene: NA
CDR3nt: TGCGCCAGCAGCCAAGACTTGGTCTATGACTACACCTTC
CDR3aa: CASSQDLVYDYTF

j_gene: TRBJ2-7
len: 14
abundance: many
v_gene: TRBV20-1
d_gene: NA
CDR3nt: TGCAGTCCCCAACGTGGACCGCCATTCTACGAGCAGTACTTC
CDR3aa: CSPQRGPPFYEQYF

j_gene: TRBJ1-5
len: 15
abundance: few
v_gene: TRBV2
d_gene: TRBD1
CDR3nt: TGTGCCAGCAGTGAAGAGGGACAGGGGGACCAGCCCCAGCATTTT
CDR3aa: CASSEEGQGDQPQHF

j_gene: TRBJ2-3
len: 17
abundance: many
v_gene: TRBV6-5
d_gene: TRBD1
CDR3nt: TGTGCCAGCAGTTACCCTAAAGCTGACAGGGCCACAGATACGCAGTATTTT
CDR3aa: CASSYPKADRATDTQYF

j_gene: TRBJ1-2
len: 16
abundance: many
v_gene: TRBV4-1
d_gene: TRBD1
CDR3nt: TGCGCCAGCAGCCAAGCCGGGACAGCAGTTAACTATGGCTACACCTTC
CDR3aa: CASSQAGTAVNYGYTF